The 13 T cell receptor beta chains below were found in one sample sequenced in a study of CD8+CD57+ T cells in acquired aplastic anemia. Flow cytometry had shown expanded CD8+CD57+ cells in the patients chosen for sequencing. Profiles of TCR beta VDJ and CDR3 were generated from a genomic DNA template. Using its own MiXCR run on the reads, TCRdb lists one record per CDR3 protein. This table has approximately 190,000 distinct CDR3 sequences, 40% to 55% appearing once. The sample taken for sequencing was sorted CD4+, CD8+, or CD8+CD57+ T cells (not recorded which) from PBMCs. Every receptor here comes from a human donor with aplastic anemia.

The CDR3 loop is CSARRLVETQYF. For the CDR3, the DNA is TGCAGTGCTAGACGACTAGTCGAGACCCAGTACTTC. This chain connects TRBV20-1 to TRBJ2-5; a weak D match, TRBD2 (6 bases). CDR3 length: 12 residues. Trimming pared 2 bases from V and 5 bases from J, leaving 9 bases between. The V gene's germline CDR1 is DFQATT and CDR2 SNEGSKA (reference sequence).

The table lists this clonotype with a few counts. The rearrangement joins TRBV5-1 to TRBJ2-1, with TRBD1 identical over 12 bases. V was clipped by 0 bases and J by 4 bases; unmatched bases: 2. CDR1 is SGHRS and CDR2 is YFSETQ in the germline V gene. There are 16 residues in the CDR3. CDR3 nucleotides: TGCGCCAGCAGCTTGGAGGGACAGGGGGCATACAATGAGCAGTTCTTC. As protein: CASSLEGQGAYNEQFF.

The rearrangement uses TRBV20-1 and TRBJ2-3; TRBD2 aligns across 9 bases. Trimming cost V 6 bases and J 3 bases; bases outside gene matches: 13. The CDR3 runs 16 residues. From germline, CDR1 is DFQATT and CDR2 SNEGSKA (reference sequence). CDR3 loop: CSAPMSGSGGTDTQYF. The CDR3 bases are TGCAGTGCCCCGATGAGCGGCAGCGGGGGGACAGATACGCAGTATTTT.

The sample holds one count of this clonotype. This sequence joins TRBV20-1 and TRBJ2-7; 11 bases line up with TRBD2. Unmatched junction bases numbered 3, after V lost 6 bases and J lost 2 bases. The CDR3 runs to 13 residues. Per germline, CDR1 DFQATT and CDR2 SNEGSKA (reference sequence). The CDR3 DNA reads TGCAGTGCCCGACTAGCGGGAACCTACGAGCAGTACTTC. Its translation: CSARLAGTYEQYF.

The V gene is TRBV25-1, the J gene TRBJ2-1; D ambiguous. Per the germline V gene, CDR1 is MGHDK and CDR2 is SYGVNS. Deletions cut 3 bases from V and 6 bases from J, with 12 bases between. The CDR3 is made up of 14 amino acids. CDR3 sequence: CASSDLPSSNEQFF. The CDR3, as DNA: TGTGCCAGCAGTGACTTGCCCTCGAGCAATGAGCAGTTCTTC. Full variable domain (missing parts from reference TRBV25-1 and TRBJ2-1): EADIYQTPRYLVIGTGKKITLECSQTMGHDKMYWYQQDPGMELHLIHYSYGVNSTEKGDLSSESTVSRIRTEHFPLTLESARPSHTSQYLCASSDLPSSNEQFFGPGTRLTVL.

This clonotype was recorded at least ten times. The rearrangement uses TRBV7-3 and TRBJ2-2; 7 positions agree with TRBD2. V lost 0 bases, J lost 5 bases, and 3 bases stayed unmatched. This CDR3 comprises 15 residues. Germline assignment: CDR1 SGHTA and CDR2 FQGTGA. CDR3 region: CASSLTGGGTGELFF. CDR3 nucleotide sequence: TGTGCCAGCAGCTTAACTGGGGGGGGGACCGGGGAGCTGTTTTTT.

The V call is TRBV24-1, the J call TRBJ1-2; D gene unclear. The germline V and J ends were trimmed by 5 bases and 2 bases, with 11 bases remaining between them. The germline gives CDR1 KGHDR, CDR2 SFDVKD. This CDR3 has 14 residues. CDR3 protein: CATSASGGNYGYTF. The CDR3 bases are TGTGCCACCAGTGCCTCAGGCGGCAACTATGGCTACACCTTC.

This clonotype showed up many times. CDR3: CASSGGQGTYNEQFF. DNA of the CDR3: TGTGCCAGCAGTGGGGGACAGGGAACCTACAATGAGCAGTTCTTC. This rearrangement joins TRBV6-1 to TRBJ2-1; TRBD1 matches at 9 bases. The CDR3 runs to 15 residues. Germline V CDR1 and CDR2: MNHNS, SASEGT. V lost 4 bases to trimming and J lost 2 bases; unmatched junction nucleotides: 3.

This clonotype has a count of ten or more. The rearrangement links TRBV9 to TRBJ1-2; D possibly corresponds to TRBD1 (6 bases). The V end was cut by 3 bases, the J end by 2 bases, with 14 bases between. Germline assignment: CDR1 SGDLS and CDR2 YYNGEE. This CDR3 region has 15 residues. The CDR3 protein is CASSAQGGQNYGYTF. The CDR3 region has the DNA TGTGCCAGCAGCGCACAGGGAGGACAGAACTATGGCTACACCTTC.

With respect to this clonotype: Relative to the germline gene, one junction end is altered; a read error may explain this. The chain is built from TRBV10-3 and TRBJ1-6, with 9 bases identical to TRBD1. The CDR3 has 18 residues. In germline, CDR1 is ENHRY, CDR2 SYGVKD. The CDR3, as DNA: TGTGCCATCAGCGAAGGGACAGGGTCGTCGTCCTACAATTCACCCCTCCGCTTT. Translated: CAISEGTGSSSYNSPLRF.

This clonotype was observed many times. This sequence joins TRBV29-1 and TRBJ1-3; D uncertain. Trimming stripped 4 bases from V and 2 bases from J, with 12 bases between. There are 14 residues in the CDR3. The germline V gene encodes CDR1 SQVTM and CDR2 ANQGSEA. CDR3 sequence (DNA): TGCAGCGTTGCCCACACCTCCCCTGGAAACACCATATATTTT. Its protein is CSVAHTSPGNTIYF.

The chain combines TRBV29-1 with TRBJ2-1, with 11 bases that match TRBD2. The CDR3 is made up of 12 amino acids. Germline V gene sequence: CDR1 SQVTM, CDR2 ANQGSEA. Trimming took 7 bases from V and 14 from J; bases not matched to a gene: 10. The CDR3 DNA reads TGCAGCGGAATACTAGCGGGGGCCATAGAGTTCTTC. Translation gives CSGILAGAIEFF.

V and J are TRBV20-1 and TRBJ2-1; D not certain. Trimming stripped 0 bases from V and 13 bases from J, with 13 bases between. Germline CDR1 DFQATT, CDR2 SNEGSKA (reference sequence). The CDR3 spans 12 residues. CDR3 bases: TGCAGTGCTAGAGAGGCTACAGAGGCTCAGTTCTTC. It translates to CSAREATEAQFF.